This T cell receptor beta chain was sequenced for a study of blood T cells in healthy people across ages. The donors, all healthy, were Caucasians living in Russia, aged 6 to 90. Investigators took about 10 milliliters of peripheral blood from every donor. Alongside a J-beta primer mix, a sample-barcoded 5' primer served in a second PCR lasting about 7 to 11 cycles. TCRdb ran MiXCR on the 5' RACE reads and lists one entry per CDR3 protein. The table records over 1,300,000 distinct CDR3 sequences, 55% to 75% of them present only once. Study results and caveats: When set beside aged donors, long-lived donors presented more naive CD4+ cells and higher diversity. While age rose, TCR beta diversity per million T cells dropped in a roughly linear way.

A note on this clonotype: What it binds is unknown.

With 0 bases removed from V and 12 bases from J, the gap between germline ends came to 15 bases. The CDR3 has 13 residues. Germline CDR1 and CDR2: DFQATT and SNEGSKA (reference sequence). The chain combines TRBV20-1 with TRBJ2-1; the D call may be TRBD1 or TRBD2 (5 bases each). The sample was blood. The origin of this receptor is a man aged 18-30 years in good health. The CDR3 DNA is TGCAGTGCTAGAGATCCGGGACCAGTCCCGCAGTTCTTC. Its protein is CSARDPGPVPQFF.